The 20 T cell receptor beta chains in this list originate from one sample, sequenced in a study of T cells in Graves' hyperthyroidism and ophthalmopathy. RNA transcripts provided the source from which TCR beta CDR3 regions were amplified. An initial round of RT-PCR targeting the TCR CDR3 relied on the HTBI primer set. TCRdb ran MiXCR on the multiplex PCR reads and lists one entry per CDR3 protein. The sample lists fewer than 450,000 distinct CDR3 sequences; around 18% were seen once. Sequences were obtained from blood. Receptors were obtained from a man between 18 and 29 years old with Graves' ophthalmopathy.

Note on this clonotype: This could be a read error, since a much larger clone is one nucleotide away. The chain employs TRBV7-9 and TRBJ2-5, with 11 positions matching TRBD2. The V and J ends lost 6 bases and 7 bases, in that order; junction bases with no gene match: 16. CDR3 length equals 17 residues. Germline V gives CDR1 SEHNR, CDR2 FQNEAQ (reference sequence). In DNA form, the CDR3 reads TGTGCCAGCAGTCGGGACTCTAGCGGGGGGCGGGGGGGGACCCAGTACTTC. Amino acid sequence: CASSRDSSGGRGGTQYF.

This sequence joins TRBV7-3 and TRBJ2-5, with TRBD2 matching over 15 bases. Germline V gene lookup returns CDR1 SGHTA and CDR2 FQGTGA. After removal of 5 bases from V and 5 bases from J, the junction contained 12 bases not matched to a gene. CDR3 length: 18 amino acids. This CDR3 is CASSLGLAGGPMEETQYF. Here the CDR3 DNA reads TGTGCCAGCAGCCTCGGACTAGCGGGGGGGCCCATGGAGGAGACCCAGTACTTC. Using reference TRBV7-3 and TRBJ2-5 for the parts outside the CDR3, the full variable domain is GAGVSQTPSNKVTEKGKYVELRCDPISGHTALYWYRQSLGQGPEFLIYFQGTGAADDSGLPNDRFFAVRPEGSVSTLKIQRTERGDSAVYLCASSLGLAGGPMEETQYFGPGTRLLVL.

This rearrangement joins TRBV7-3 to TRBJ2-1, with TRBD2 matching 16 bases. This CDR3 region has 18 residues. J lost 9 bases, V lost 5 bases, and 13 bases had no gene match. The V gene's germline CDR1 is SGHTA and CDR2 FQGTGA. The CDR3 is CASSETGTSGGAKGEQFF. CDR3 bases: TGTGCCAGCAGCGAAACCGGGACTAGCGGGGGGGCGAAAGGTGAGCAGTTCTTC.

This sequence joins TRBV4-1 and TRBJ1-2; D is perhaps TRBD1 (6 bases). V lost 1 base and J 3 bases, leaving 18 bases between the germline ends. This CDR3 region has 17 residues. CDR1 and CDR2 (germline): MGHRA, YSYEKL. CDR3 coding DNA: TGCGCCAGCAGCCAAGTTGGGCAGGGGATTCGGGACTATGGCTACACCTTC. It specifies CASSQVGQGIRDYGYTF.

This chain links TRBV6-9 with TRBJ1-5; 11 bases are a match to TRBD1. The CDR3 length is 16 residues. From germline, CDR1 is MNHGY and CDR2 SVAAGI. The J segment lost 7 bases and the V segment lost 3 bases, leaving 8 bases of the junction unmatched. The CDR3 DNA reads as TGTGCCAGCAGTTACCGGACAGGGGGCGCAGGGCAGCCCCAGCATTTT. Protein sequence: CASSYRTGGAGQPQHF.

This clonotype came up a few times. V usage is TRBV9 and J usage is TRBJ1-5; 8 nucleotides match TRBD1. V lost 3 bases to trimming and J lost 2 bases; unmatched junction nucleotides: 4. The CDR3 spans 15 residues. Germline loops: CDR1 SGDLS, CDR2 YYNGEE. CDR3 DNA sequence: TGTGCCAGCAGCGCCGGACAGGGTGGCAATCAGCCCCAGCATTTT. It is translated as CASSAGQGGNQPQHF.

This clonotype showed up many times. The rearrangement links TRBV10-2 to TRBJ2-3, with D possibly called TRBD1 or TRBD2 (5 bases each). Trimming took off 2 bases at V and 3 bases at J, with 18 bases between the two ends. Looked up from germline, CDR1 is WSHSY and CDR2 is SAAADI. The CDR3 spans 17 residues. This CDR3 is CASSEGTRGFRTDTQYF. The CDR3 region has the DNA TGCGCCAGCAGTGAGGGGACCCGCGGATTTCGAACAGATACGCAGTATTTT.

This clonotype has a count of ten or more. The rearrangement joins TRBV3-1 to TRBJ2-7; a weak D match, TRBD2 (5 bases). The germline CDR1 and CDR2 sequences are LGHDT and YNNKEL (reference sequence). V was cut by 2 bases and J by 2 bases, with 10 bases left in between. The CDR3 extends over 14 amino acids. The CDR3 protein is CASSQRGGAYEQYF. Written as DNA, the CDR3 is TGTGCCAGCAGCCAAAGAGGAGGCGCCTACGAGCAGTACTTC.

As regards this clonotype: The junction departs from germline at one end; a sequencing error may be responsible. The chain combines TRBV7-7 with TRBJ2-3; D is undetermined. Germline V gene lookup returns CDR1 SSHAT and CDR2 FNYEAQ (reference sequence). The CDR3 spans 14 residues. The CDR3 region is CASSLMPEQDTQYF. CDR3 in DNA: TGTGCTAGCAGCTTAATGCCGGAGCAAGATACGCAGTATTTT.

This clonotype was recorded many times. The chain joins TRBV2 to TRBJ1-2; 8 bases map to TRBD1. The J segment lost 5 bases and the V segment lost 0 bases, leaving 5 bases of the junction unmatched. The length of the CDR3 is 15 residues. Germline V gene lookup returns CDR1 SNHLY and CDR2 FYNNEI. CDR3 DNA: TGTGCCAGCAGTGAAGCGCTTGGGACAGGTTATGGCTACACCTTC. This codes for CASSEALGTGYGYTF.

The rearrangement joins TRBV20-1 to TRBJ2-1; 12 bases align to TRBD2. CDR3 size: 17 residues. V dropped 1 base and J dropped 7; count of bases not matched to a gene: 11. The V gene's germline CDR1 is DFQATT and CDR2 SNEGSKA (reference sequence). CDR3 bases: TGCAGTGCTAGAGTTAGGATCTTCGGACTAGCGGGGAATGAGCAGTTCTTC. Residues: CSARVRIFGLAGNEQFF.

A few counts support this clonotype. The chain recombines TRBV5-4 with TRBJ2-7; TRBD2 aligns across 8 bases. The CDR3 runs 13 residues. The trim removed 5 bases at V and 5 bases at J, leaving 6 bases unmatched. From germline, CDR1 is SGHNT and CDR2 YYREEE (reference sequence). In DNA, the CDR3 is TGTGCCAGCAGACTGAGCGGGGGAAACGAGCAGTACTTC. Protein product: CASRLSGGNEQYF.

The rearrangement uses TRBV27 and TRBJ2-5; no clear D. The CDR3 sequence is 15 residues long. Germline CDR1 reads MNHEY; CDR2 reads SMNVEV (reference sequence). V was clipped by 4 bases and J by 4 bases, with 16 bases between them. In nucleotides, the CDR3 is TGTGCCAGCAGTTCCCTACCGAGGCCTTCAGAGACCCAGTACTTC. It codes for CASSSLPRPSETQYF.

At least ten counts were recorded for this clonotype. The DNA of the CDR3 is TGTGCCAGCAGCTTAGAGGCAGGGCTGACCGGCTACACCTTC. Protein product: CASSLEAGLTGYTF. This chain links TRBV7-9 with TRBJ1-2; tentative D call: TRBD1 (5 bases). Germline values: CDR1 SEHNR, CDR2 FQNEAQ (reference sequence). The V gene lost 1 base and the J gene lost 8 bases, with 14 bases spanning the gap. The CDR3 loop spans 14 amino acids.

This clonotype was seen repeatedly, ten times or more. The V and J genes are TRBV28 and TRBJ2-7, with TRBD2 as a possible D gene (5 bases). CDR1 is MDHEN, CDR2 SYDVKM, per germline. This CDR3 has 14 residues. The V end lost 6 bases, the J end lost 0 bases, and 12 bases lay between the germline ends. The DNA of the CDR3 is TGTGCCAGCAGCCGTTCAGCGGTCTCCTACGAGCAGTACTTC. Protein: CASSRSAVSYEQYF. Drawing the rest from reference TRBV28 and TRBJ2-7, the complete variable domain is DVKVTQSSRYLVKRTGEKVFLECVQDMDHENMFWYRQDPGLGLRLIYFSYDVKMKEKGDIPEGYSVSREKKERFSLILESASTNQTSMYLCASSRSAVSYEQYFGPGTRLTVT.

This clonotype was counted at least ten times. The CDR3, as DNA: TGTGCCAGCAGTGAAGAGGCTTACACTGAAGCTTTCTTT. Translated, it gives CASSEEAYTEAFF. The V call is TRBV2, the J call TRBJ1-1; the D is unclear. The CDR3 totals 13 residues. The V gene lost 1 base and the J gene lost 3 bases, with 6 bases spanning the gap. The V gene's germline CDR1 is SNHLY and CDR2 FYNNEI.

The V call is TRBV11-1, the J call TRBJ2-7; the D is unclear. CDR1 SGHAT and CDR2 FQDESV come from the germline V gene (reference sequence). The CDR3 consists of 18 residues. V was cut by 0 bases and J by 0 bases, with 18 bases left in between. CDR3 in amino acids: CASSLARTANPTSYEQYF. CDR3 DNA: TGTGCCAGCAGCTTAGCGAGAACAGCTAATCCCACCTCCTACGAGCAGTACTTC.

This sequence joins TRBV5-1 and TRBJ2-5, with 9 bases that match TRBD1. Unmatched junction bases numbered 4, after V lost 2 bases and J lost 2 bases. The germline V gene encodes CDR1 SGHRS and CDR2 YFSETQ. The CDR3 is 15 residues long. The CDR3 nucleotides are TGCGCCAGCAGCTTAGACAGGGGGTTACAAGAGACCCAGTACTTC. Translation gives CASSLDRGLQETQYF.

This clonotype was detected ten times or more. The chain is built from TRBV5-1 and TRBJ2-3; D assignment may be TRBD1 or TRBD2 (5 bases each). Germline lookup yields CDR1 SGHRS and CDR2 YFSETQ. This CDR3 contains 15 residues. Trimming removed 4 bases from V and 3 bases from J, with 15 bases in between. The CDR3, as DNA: TGCGCCAGCAGCCGTCCGGGACCAGAGACAGATACGCAGTATTTT. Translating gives CASSRPGPETDTQYF.

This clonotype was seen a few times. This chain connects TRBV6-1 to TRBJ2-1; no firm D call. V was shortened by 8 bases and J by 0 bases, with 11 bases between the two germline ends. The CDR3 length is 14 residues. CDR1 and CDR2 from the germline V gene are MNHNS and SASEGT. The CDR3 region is CASREDRSYNEQFF. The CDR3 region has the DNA TGTGCCAGCCGCGAGGACCGCTCCTACAATGAGCAGTTCTTC.